The rows below give T cell receptor beta chains drawn from one sample of a study of blood T cell repertoires in COVID-19. Assay: immunoSEQ multiplex PCR; the TCRdb copy retains only in-frame clones and omits some. The data hold about 180,000 clones, with approximately 90% observed a single time. Material for sequencing was peripheral blood. The source of these receptors is a woman aged 30 to 39 with active or convalescent COVID-19. CDR3s include the opening cysteine and the closing phenylalanine or tryptophan. Fields, in order: D gene, V gene, clone size, J gene, CDR3 protein, CDR3 DNA. D genes are given only for firm matches. Not every row has a clone size; where given, it reads once, few, many or a size class.

-	TRBV2	-	TRBJ1-1	CASRWTVNTEAFF	TGTGCCAGCAGATGGACAGTGAACACTGAAGCTTTCTTT
-	TRBV3-1/TRBV3-2	-	TRBJ2-7	CASSQDWTVYEQYF	TGTGCCAGCAGCCAAGATTGGACAGTCTACGAGCAGTACTTC
TRBD2	TRBV9	-	TRBJ2-5	CASSVVGLEVETQYF	TGTGCCAGCAGCGTAGTAGGACTAGAGGTGGAGACCCAGTACTTC
-	TRBV10-3	-	TRBJ2-5	CAIRLDSEETQYF	TGTGCCATCAGATTGGACAGTGAAGAGACCCAGTACTTC
TRBD1	TRBV5-1	-	TRBJ1-1	CASRLQGTNEAFF	TGCGCCAGCAGGCTACAGGGGACGAATGAAGCTTTCTTT
TRBD1	TRBV5-1	-	TRBJ1-1	CASSIQGSPNTEAFF	TGCGCCAGCAGCATACAGGGGTCCCCGAACACTGAAGCTTTCTTT
TRBD1	TRBV5-1	-	TRBJ2-2	CASSLEQGTANTGELFF	TGCGCCAGCAGCCTCGAACAGGGGACAGCGAACACCGGGGAGCTGTTTTTT
-	TRBV6-5	-	TRBJ2-2	CASRSSNTGELFF	TGTGCCAGCCGGAGTTCCAACACCGGGGAGCTGTTTTTT
TRBD1	TRBV7-9	few	TRBJ2-5	CASRPPWGTGLVGETQYF	TGTGCCAGCAGGCCACCTTGGGGGACAGGGCTCGTAGGAGAGACCCAGTACTTC
TRBD2	TRBV27	-	TRBJ2-3	CASSPLAGLSTDTQYF	TGTGCCAGCAGTCCTCTAGCGGGATTGTCGACAGATACGCAGTATTTT
-	TRBV6-5	-	TRBJ1-1	CASSGHDMNTEAFF	TGTGCCAGCAGCGGACACGACATGAACACTGAAGCTTTCTTT
-	TRBV27	-	TRBJ1-2	CASSARAGRGYGYTF	TGTGCCAGCAGTGCCCGGGCAGGGAGGGGGTATGGCTACACCTTC
TRBD1	TRBV12-5	-	TRBJ2-5	CASGWGTGGSQETQYF	TGTGCTAGTGGTTGGGGGACAGGGGGCTCCCAAGAGACCCAGTACTTC
-	TRBV6-5	-	TRBJ1-3	CASSPTGGGNTIYF	TGTGCCAGCAGTCCCACCGGAGGGGGAAACACCATATATTTT
TRBD2	TRBV6-5	-	TRBJ2-1	CASSYSGLAAEQFF	TGTGCCAGCAGTTACTCGGGACTAGCAGCGGAGCAGTTCTTC
-	TRBV25-1	-	TRBJ2-1	CASSALDHEQFF	TGTGCCAGCAGTGCTCTAGATCATGAGCAGTTCTTC
-	TRBV28	-	TRBJ1-6	CALGGEHNSPLHF	TGTGCCTTAGGGGGGGAACATAATTCACCCCTCCACTTT
-	TRBV9	-	TRBJ1-1	CASSGGKEMGGLLNTEAFF	TGTGCCAGCAGCGGTGGTAAGGAAATGGGAGGCTTACTGAACACTGAAGCTTTCTTT
-	TRBV3-1/TRBV3-2	-	TRBJ2-2	CASSLGGGTPGELFF	TGTGCCAGCAGCCTGGGGGGTGGGACCCCCGGGGAGCTGTTTTTT
-	TRBV7-8	-	TRBJ1-1	CASSLDDGGWPEAFF	TGTGCCAGCAGCTTGGACGACGGAGGATGGCCTGAAGCTTTCTTT
-	TRBV18	-	TRBJ2-1	CASSPQRTYNEQFF	TGTGCCAGCTCACCACAGAGAACCTACAATGAGCAGTTCTTC
TRBD1	TRBV6-5	few	TRBJ1-1	CASSLSGQSFTEAFF	TGTGCCAGCAGTTTGTCGGGACAGTCTTTCACTGAAGCTTTCTTT
-	TRBV2	-	TRBJ2-3	CASKGIFTDTQYF	TGTGCCAGCAAGGGGATTTTCACAGATACGCAGTATTTT
TRBD2	TRBV6-5	-	TRBJ2-1	CASSYESGSGNEQFF	TGTGCCAGCAGTTACGAGAGCGGGAGCGGGAATGAGCAGTTCTTC
-	TRBV5-6	-	TRBJ2-1	CASSLGTQQFF	TGTGCCAGCAGCCTCGGGACACAGCAGTTCTTC
TRBD2	TRBV19	-	TRBJ2-1	CVTSGGSYNEQFF	TGTGTCACTAGCGGTGGCTCCTACAATGAGCAGTTCTTC
-	TRBV6-2/TRBV6-3	-	TRBJ1-2	CASSSIVSNYGYTF	TGTGCCAGCAGTTCCATAGTATCTAACTATGGCTACACCTTC
-	TRBV28	-	TRBJ1-5	CASSHMTQGGQPQHF	TGTGCCAGCAGTCACATGACCCAAGGAGGTCAGCCCCAGCATTTT
-	TRBV6-5	-	TRBJ1-3	CASRQGGNTIYF	TGTGCCAGCAGACAGGGCGGAAACACCATATATTTT
-	TRBV30	-	TRBJ1-5	CAWSRDSNQPQHF	TGTGCCTGGAGTCGTGACAGTAATCAGCCCCAGCATTTT
TRBD1	TRBV5-1	-	TRBJ2-1	CASRFRQGSGNEQFF	TGCGCCAGCAGATTCCGACAGGGTTCGGGCAATGAGCAGTTCTTC
TRBD1	TRBV7-2	few	TRBJ1-5	CASSTTGGDQPQHF	TGTGCCAGCAGCACTACAGGGGGCGATCAGCCCCAGCATTTT
TRBD2	TRBV19	-	TRBJ2-1	CASSNPLAVPYNEQFF	TGTGCCAGTAGTAACCCTCTAGCGGTCCCCTACAATGAGCAGTTCTTC
-	TRBV7-6	once	TRBJ2-7	CASSSRGYEQYF	TGTGCCAGCAGCTCAAGGGGTTACGAGCAGTACTTC
TRBD1	TRBV28	-	TRBJ1-4	CASRRQGTEKLFF	TGTGCCAGCAGAAGACAGGGAACCGAAAAACTGTTTTTT
-	TRBV2	-	TRBJ1-2	CASSEGPANYGYTF	TGTGCCAGCAGTGAAGGGCCAGCTAACTATGGCTACACCTTC
-	TRBV7-6	-	TRBJ2-3	CASSLLAPSTDTQYF	TGTGCCAGCAGCTTACTAGCGCCGAGCACAGATACGCAGTATTTT
-	TRBV5-5	once	TRBJ2-7	CASSLTAPSYEQYF	TGTGCCAGCAGCTTGACAGCTCCATCCTACGAGCAGTACTTC
-	TRBV6-5	-	TRBJ2-5	CASSYSIRDTQETQYF	TGTGCCAGCAGTTACTCGATTAGGGACACTCAAGAGACCCAGTACTTC
TRBD1	TRBV19	once	TRBJ2-7	CASSKRQGELYEQYF	TGTGCCAGTAGTAAACGACAGGGGGAACTTTACGAGCAGTACTTC
-	TRBV11-2	-	TRBJ1-1	CASSLAWNTEAFF	TGTGCCAGCAGCTTAGCTTGGAACACTGAAGCTTTCTTT
-	TRBV11-3	-	TRBJ1-2	CASSSPSRVQDYGYTF	TGTGCCAGCAGCTCCCCCTCCCGCGTTCAGGACTATGGCTACACCTTC
-	TRBV13	-	TRBJ1-6	CASSSRRVSSYNSPLHF	TGTGCCAGCAGCTCCCGGCGGGTGAGCTCCTATAATTCACCCCTCCACTTT
-	TRBV15	-	TRBJ1-1	CATSRGSQDTEAFF	TGTGCCACCAGCAGAGGCTCCCAGGACACTGAAGCTTTCTTT
-	TRBV11-3	-	TRBJ1-1	CASSLVRGLTSEAFF	TGTGCCAGCAGCTTAGTCCGGGGTTTAACCTCTGAAGCTTTCTTT
-	TRBV30	-	TRBJ1-1	CAWSSDRRAFF	TGTGCCTGGAGCTCTGACAGGAGGGCTTTCTTT
-	TRBV18	-	TRBJ2-7	CASSPQRDKSYEQYF	TGTGCCAGCTCACCTCAGCGGGACAAATCCTACGAGCAGTACTTC